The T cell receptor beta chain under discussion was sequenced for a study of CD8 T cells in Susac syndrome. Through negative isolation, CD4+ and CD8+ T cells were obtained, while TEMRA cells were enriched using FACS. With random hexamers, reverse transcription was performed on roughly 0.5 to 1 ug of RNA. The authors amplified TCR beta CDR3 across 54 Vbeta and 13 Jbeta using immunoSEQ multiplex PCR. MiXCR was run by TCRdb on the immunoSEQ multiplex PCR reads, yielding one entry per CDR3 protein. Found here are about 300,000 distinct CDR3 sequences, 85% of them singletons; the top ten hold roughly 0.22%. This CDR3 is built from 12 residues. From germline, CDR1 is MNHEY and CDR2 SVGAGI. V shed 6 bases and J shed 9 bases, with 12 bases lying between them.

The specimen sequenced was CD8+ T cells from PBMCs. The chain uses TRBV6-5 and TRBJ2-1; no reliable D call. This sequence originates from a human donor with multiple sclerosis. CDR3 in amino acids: CASRRSSGEQFF. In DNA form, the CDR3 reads TGTGCCAGCAGACGTAGCTCGGGTGAGCAGTTCTTC.